The present TCR beta chain was sequenced within a study of blood T cell repertoires in COVID-19. Turning to the study itself: The cDNA or gDNA used as material had been derived from T cells, B-cell-depleted T cells, or PBMCs.

Germline V CDR1 and CDR2: LNHDA, SQIVND (reference sequence). With 3 bases removed from V and 4 bases from J, the gap between germline ends came to 12 bases. CDR3 size: 14 residues. Measured with immunoSEQ multiplex PCR; TCRdb has only the in-frame clones, and not every one. Of a few hundred thousand clones listed, about 90% are singletons. The sample holds a few counts of this clone. The material sequenced was peripheral blood. The origin of this receptor is a middle-aged woman with acute or convalescent COVID-19. V and J are TRBV19 and TRBJ1-2; a possible D gene is TRBD1 (6 bases). The CDR3 spells CASSIVGQIYGYTF. For the CDR3, the DNA is TGTGCCAGTAGTATCGTCGGACAGATCTATGGCTACACCTTC. The full variable domain, rest sourced from reference TRBV19 and TRBJ1-2, is DGGITQSPKYLFRKEGQNVTLSCEQNLNHDAMYWYRQDPGQGLRLIYYSQIVNDFQKGDIAEGYSVSREKKESFPLTVTSAQKNPTAFYLCASSIVGQIYGYTFGSGTRLTVV.